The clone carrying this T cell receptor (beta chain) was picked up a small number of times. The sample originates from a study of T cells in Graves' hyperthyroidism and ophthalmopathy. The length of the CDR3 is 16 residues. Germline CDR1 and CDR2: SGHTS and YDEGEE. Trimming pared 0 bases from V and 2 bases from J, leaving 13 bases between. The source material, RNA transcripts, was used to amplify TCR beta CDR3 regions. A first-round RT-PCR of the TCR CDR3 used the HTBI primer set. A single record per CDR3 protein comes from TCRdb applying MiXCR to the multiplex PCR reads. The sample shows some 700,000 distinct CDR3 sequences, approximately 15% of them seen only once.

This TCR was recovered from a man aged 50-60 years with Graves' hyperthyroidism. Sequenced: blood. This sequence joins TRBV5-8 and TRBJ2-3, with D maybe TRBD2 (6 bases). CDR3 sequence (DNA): TGTGCCAGCAGCTTGGCGGGACTCCGGGTCACAGATACGCAGTATTTT. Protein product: CASSLAGLRVTDTQYF.